A single sample gave rise to the 19 T cell receptor beta chains below, sequenced in a study of T-cell reconstitution after alpha-beta-depleted transplantation in children. Preparation of the TCRbeta library was carried out with unique molecular identifiers. TCRdb itself ran the PCR reads through MiXCR, one entry per CDR3 protein. The top ten clones hold approximately 10% of a sample with 95,000 to 150,000 distinct CDR3 sequences, around 23% of them seen once. Sequencing was performed on PBMCs, mostly from graft donor cells, taken 180 days after TCRalphabeta/CD19-depleted stem cell transplant. These receptors originate from a male patient aged 2-10 years who had a stem cell transplant for chronic granulomatous disease, so the T cells may come from the graft donor.

This chain uses TRBV13 with TRBJ2-2; D ambiguous. V lost 6 bases and J 5 bases, leaving 13 bases between the germline ends. CDR1 and CDR2 from the germline V gene are PRHDT and FYEKMQ (reference sequence). This CDR3 comprises 14 residues. In DNA, the CDR3 is TGTGCCAGCAGACCCATCATGGGTACCGGGGAGCTGTTTTTT. This codes for CASRPIMGTGELFF.

The CDR3 reads CASSFVGQGTETQYF. In DNA, the CDR3 is TGTGCCAGCAGTTTCGTTGGACAGGGGACAGAGACCCAGTACTTC. V is TRBV28 and J is TRBJ2-5; 9 bases are shared with TRBD1. Germline values: CDR1 MDHEN, CDR2 SYDVKM. This CDR3 is 15 amino acids long. V was pared by 3 bases and J by 4 bases, with 6 bases of the junction left unmatched.

V usage is TRBV27 and J usage is TRBJ2-2; possible D gene TRBD1, 6 bases. The CDR3 length is 12 residues. CDR1 and CDR2 (germline): MNHEY, SMNVEV (reference sequence). The V end lost 7 bases, the J end lost 7 bases, and 10 bases lay between the germline ends. Written as DNA, the CDR3 is TGTGCCAGCAAACAGGGATACGGGGAGCTGTTTTTT. Amino acids: CASKQGYGELFF.

The rearrangement joins TRBV15 to TRBJ2-7; D possibly corresponds to TRBD2 (6 bases). The V end was cut by 6 bases, the J end by 6 bases, with 15 bases between. The CDR3 has 13 amino acids. Germline values: CDR1 LNHNV, CDR2 YYDKDF (reference sequence). CDR3 residues: CATREGSLGEQYF. CDR3 in DNA: TGTGCCACCAGGGAGGGTAGTCTCGGCGAGCAGTACTTC.

This clonotype was picked up a small number of times. J is TRBJ2-1 and V is TRBV5-1; 7 positions match TRBD2. J was trimmed by 3 bases and V by 3 bases; bases with no gene match: 3. Germline V gives CDR1 SGHRS, CDR2 YFSETQ. CDR3 length: 14 amino acids. CDR3 loop: CASSWGGDYNEQFF. CDR3 coding DNA: TGCGCCAGCAGCTGGGGGGGGGACTACAATGAGCAGTTCTTC. Together with reference TRBV5-1 and TRBJ2-1, the CDR3 gives the full variable domain: KAGVTQTPRYLIKTRGQQVTLSCSPISGHRSVSWYQQTPGQGLQFLFEYFSETQRNKGNFPGRFSGRQFSNSRSEMNVSTLELGDSALYLCASSWGGDYNEQFFGPGTRLTVL.

The chain carries TRBV7-8 and TRBJ2-2; D may be TRBD2 (6 bases). Trimming took 5 bases from V and 0 from J, leaving 10 bases between them. CDR3 length: 15 residues. The germline V gene has CDR1 SGHVS and CDR2 FQNEAQ. CDR3 DNA sequence: TGTGCCAGCAGCGCGGGACCGCCGAACACCGGGGAGCTGTTTTTT. The encoded protein is CASSAGPPNTGELFF. Drawing the rest from reference TRBV7-8 and TRBJ2-2, the complete variable domain is GAGVSQSPRYKVAKRGQDVALRCDPISGHVSLFWYQQALGQGPEFLTYFQNEAQLDKSGLPSDRFFAERPEGSVSTLKIQRTQQEDSAVYLCASSAGPPNTGELFFGEGSRLTVL.

This clonotype was counted many times. The CDR3, as DNA: TGCAGTGCTGATAACCGGGACACGAATAATTCACCCCTCCACTTT. Translated: CSADNRDTNNSPLHF. The gene calls are TRBV20-1 and TRBJ1-6; D is possibly TRBD1 (6 bases). The CDR3 has 15 amino acids. V was shortened by 5 bases and J by 5 bases, with 16 bases between the two germline ends. CDR1 is DFQATT, CDR2 SNEGSKA, per germline (reference sequence).

This clonotype was counted ten times or more. The genes are TRBV20-1 and TRBJ2-2; D remains unclear. V dropped 6 bases and J dropped 0 bases, with 5 bases sitting between them. CDR1 DFQATT and CDR2 SNEGSKA come from the germline V gene (reference sequence). CDR3 length equals 12 residues. The CDR3 nucleotides read TGCAGTGCCCTGACGAACACCGGGGAGCTGTTTTTT. This sequence encodes CSALTNTGELFF.

This clonotype was seen a few times. The chain joins TRBV5-1 to TRBJ2-3; 8 nucleotides match TRBD2. The V gene's germline CDR1 is SGHRS and CDR2 YFSETQ. CDR3 length equals 15 residues. The ends lost 3 bases at V and 6 bases at J; junction bases unmatched: 9. CDR3 sequence (DNA): TGCGCCAGCAGCTCCCCTCGGGGGGGCAGGGATACGCAGTATTTT. This sequence encodes CASSSPRGGRDTQYF.

This clonotype was counted ten times or more. This chain connects TRBV29-1 to TRBJ2-7, with D hard to call. In germline, CDR1 is SQVTM, CDR2 ANQGSEA. CDR3 length equals 11 residues. Trimming stripped 1 base from V and 4 bases from J, with 5 bases between. The DNA of the CDR3 is TGCAGCGTTGAAGGAGGATACGAGCAGTACTTC. Translating gives CSVEGGYEQYF.

There are many counts of this clonotype. The rearrangement joins TRBV7-9 to TRBJ2-5; D possibly corresponds to TRBD2 (7 bases). Trimming removed 4 bases at V and 3 bases at J, with 15 bases between. The CDR3 runs to 15 residues. Germline assignment: CDR1 SEHNR and CDR2 FQNEAQ (reference sequence). The CDR3 DNA follows: TGTGCCAGCAGCTCGACGGGGGGCTTGGAAGAGACCCAGTACTTC. Amino acids: CASSSTGGLEETQYF. Filled out from reference TRBV7-9 and TRBJ2-5, the complete variable domain reads DTGVSQNPRHKITKRGQNVTFRCDPISEHNRLYWYRQTLGQGPEFLTYFQNEAQLEKSRLLSDRFSAERPKGSFSTLEIQRTEQGDSAMYLCASSSTGGLEETQYFGPGTRLLVL.

The rearrangement uses TRBV12-3 or TRBV12-4 and TRBJ2-1, with a weak D call TRBD2 (6 bases). The CDR3 is 15 residues long. Trimming removed 6 bases at V and 8 bases at J, with 20 bases between. For the CDR3, the DNA is TGTGCCAGCAGCAATCCGGGACTCCCGTGGGATGAGCAGTTCTTC. Translating gives CASSNPGLPWDEQFF.

The gene calls are TRBV5-5 and TRBJ1-1, with 11 nucleotides matching TRBD1. J was trimmed by 5 bases and V by 2 bases; bases with no gene match: 2. This CDR3 has 14 amino acids. The germline gives CDR1 SGHKS, CDR2 YYEKEE (reference sequence). As DNA, the CDR3 is TGTGCCAGCAGCTTCGGGACAGGGGGAACTGAAGCTTTCTTT. Translating it yields CASSFGTGGTEAFF.

This clonotype has a count of ten or more. The rearrangement links TRBV28 to TRBJ1-6; a weak D match, TRBD1 (5 bases). The CDR3 covers 12 residues. Germline V gene lookup returns CDR1 MDHEN and CDR2 SYDVKM. V gave up 3 bases and J gave up 10 bases, with 7 bases separating them. Here the CDR3 DNA reads TGTGCCAGCAGTTTTCAGGGCTCACCCCTCCACTTT. This codes for CASSFQGSPLHF.

There are a few counts of this clonotype. The rearrangement links TRBV7-6 to TRBJ1-4; TRBD1 is a possible D gene (5 bases). CDR1 SGHVS and CDR2 FNYEAQ come from the germline V gene. This CDR3 spans 15 amino acids. Trimming left V 6 bases short and J 7 bases short, with 18 bases between. CDR3 nucleotide sequence: TGTGCCAGCAGGGTCACGGCTGCTAGGGGTGAAAAACTGTTTTTT. Its translation: CASRVTAARGEKLFF. The full variable domain, its missing parts supplied by reference TRBV7-6 and TRBJ1-4, is GAGVSQSPRYKVTKRGQDVALRCDPISGHVSLYWYRQALGQGPEFLTYFNYEAQQDKSGLPNDRFSAERPEGSISTLTIQRTEQRDSAMYRCASRVTAARGEKLFFGSGTQLSVL.

About this clonotype itself: At one boundary the junction diverges from the germline segment, which might be a read error. This chain connects TRBV5-1 to TRBJ2-2; perhaps D is TRBD1 or TRBD2 (5 bases each). The CDR3 runs to 14 residues. Germline CDR1 is SGHRS and CDR2 is YFSETQ. The DNA for the CDR3 is TGCGCCAGGAGCTCCGGGGCGATCACCGGGGAGCTGTTTTTT. Amino acid sequence: CARSSGAITGELFF.

At least ten counts were recorded for this clonotype. The chain uses TRBV27 and TRBJ2-1; 9 bases map to TRBD2. With 0 bases clipped from V and 6 bases from J, the junction kept 3 bases outside the gene matches. Germline-derived CDR1 and CDR2 are MNHEY and SMNVEV (reference sequence). CDR3 size: 15 residues. CDR3 nucleotide sequence: TGTGCCAGCAGTTTATCTCCTAGCGGGATCAATGAGCAGTTCTTC. Its translation: CASSLSPSGINEQFF.

Comments on this clonotype: At one of its ends the junction is not consistent with the germline gene, which may arise from a read error. The chain joins TRBV3-1 to TRBJ2-7; D gene uncertain. Germline lookup yields CDR1 LGHDT and CDR2 YNNKEL (reference sequence). The CDR3 is 13 residues long. The CDR3 protein is CASSQAAGSVWHF. Here the CDR3 DNA reads TGTGCCAGCAGCCAAGCAGCCGGCTCAGTTTGGCACTTC.

The V call is TRBV12-3 or TRBV12-4, the J call TRBJ2-1, with TRBD2 identical over 8 bases. The CDR3 sequence is 15 residues long. V dropped 1 base and J dropped 7; count of bases not matched to a gene: 6. The CDR3 bases are TGTGCCAGCAGTTTAGGGGCGGGAGGTATAAATGAGCAGTTCTTC. Residues: CASSLGAGGINEQFF.